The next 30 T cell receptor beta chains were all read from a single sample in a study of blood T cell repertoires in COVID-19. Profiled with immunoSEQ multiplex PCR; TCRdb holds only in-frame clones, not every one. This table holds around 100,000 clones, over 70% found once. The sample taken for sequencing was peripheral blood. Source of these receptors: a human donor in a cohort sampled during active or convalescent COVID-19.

CDR3 in amino acids: CASSLEPGQGARNEQFF. For the CDR3, the DNA is TGTGCCAGCAGCTTAGAGCCGGGACAGGGGGCGAGAAATGAGCAGTTCTTC. The chain is built from TRBV11-2 and TRBJ2-1; 12 positions match TRBD1. Germline V gene data show CDR1 as SGHAT and CDR2 as FQNNGV. Losses at the gene ends were 0 bases for V and 7 bases for J; bases not matched to a gene: 7. CDR3 length: 17 residues.

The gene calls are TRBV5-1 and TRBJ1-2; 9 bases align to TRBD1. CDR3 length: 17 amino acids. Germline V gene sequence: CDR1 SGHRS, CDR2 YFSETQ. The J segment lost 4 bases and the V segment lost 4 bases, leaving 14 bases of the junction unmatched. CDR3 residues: CASSRTGQGTIPYGYTF. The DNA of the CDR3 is TGCGCCAGCAGCCGAACGGGACAGGGCACTATCCCCTATGGCTACACCTTC.

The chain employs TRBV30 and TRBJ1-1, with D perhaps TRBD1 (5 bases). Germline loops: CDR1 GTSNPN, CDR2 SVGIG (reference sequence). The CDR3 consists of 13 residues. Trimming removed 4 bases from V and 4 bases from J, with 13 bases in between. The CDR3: CAWKGRGGTEAFF. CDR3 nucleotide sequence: TGTGCCTGGAAAGGGCGCGGGGGCACTGAAGCTTTCTTT.

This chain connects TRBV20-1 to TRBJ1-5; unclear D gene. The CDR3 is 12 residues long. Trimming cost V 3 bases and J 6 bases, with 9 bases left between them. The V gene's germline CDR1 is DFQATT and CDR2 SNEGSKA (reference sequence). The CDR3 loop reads CSASKGSQPQHF. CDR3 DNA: TGCAGTGCTAGTAAAGGGAGTCAGCCCCAGCATTTT.

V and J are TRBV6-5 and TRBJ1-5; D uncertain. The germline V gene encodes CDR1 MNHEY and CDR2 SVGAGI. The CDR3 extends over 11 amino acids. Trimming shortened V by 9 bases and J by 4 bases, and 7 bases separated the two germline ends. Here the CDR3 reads CARTKNQPQHF. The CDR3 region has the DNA TGTGCCAGGACAAAAAATCAGCCCCAGCATTTT.

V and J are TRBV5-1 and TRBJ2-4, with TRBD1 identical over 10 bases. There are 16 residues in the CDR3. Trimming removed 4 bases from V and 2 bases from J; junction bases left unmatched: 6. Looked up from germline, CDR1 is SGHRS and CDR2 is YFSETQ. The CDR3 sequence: CASSLTGGAPKNIQYF. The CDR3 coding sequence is TGCGCCAGCAGCCTGACAGGGGGCGCGCCCAAAAACATTCAGTACTTC.

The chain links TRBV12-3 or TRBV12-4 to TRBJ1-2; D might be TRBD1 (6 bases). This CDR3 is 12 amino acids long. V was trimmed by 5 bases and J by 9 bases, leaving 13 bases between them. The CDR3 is CASSRGQLSYTF. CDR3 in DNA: TGTGCCAGCAGTCGAGGACAGTTAAGCTACACCTTC.

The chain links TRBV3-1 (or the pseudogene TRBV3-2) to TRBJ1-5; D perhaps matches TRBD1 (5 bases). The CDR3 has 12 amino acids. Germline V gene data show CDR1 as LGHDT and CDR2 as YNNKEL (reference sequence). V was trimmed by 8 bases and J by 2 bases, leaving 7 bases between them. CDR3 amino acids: CASGRGNQPQHF. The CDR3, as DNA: TGTGCCAGCGGCAGGGGCAATCAGCCCCAGCATTTT.

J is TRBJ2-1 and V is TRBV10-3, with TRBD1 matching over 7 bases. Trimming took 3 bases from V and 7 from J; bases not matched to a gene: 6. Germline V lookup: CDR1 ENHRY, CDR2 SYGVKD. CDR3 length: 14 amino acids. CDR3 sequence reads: CAISDARGSNEQFF. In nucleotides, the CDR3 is TGTGCCATCAGTGACGCCAGGGGGAGTAATGAGCAGTTCTTC.

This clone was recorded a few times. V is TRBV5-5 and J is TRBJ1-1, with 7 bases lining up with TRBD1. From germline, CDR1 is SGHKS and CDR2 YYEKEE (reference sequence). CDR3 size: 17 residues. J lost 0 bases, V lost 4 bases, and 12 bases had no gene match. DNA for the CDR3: TGTGCCAGCAGCGGAGACAGGGTCTCGATGATGAACACTGAAGCTTTCTTT. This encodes CASSGDRVSMMNTEAFF.

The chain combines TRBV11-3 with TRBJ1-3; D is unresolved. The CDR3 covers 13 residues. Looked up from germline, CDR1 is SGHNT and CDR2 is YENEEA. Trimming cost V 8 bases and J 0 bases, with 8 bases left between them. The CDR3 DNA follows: TGTGCCAGCGGACGGGGCTCTGGAAACACCATATATTTT. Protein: CASGRGSGNTIYF.

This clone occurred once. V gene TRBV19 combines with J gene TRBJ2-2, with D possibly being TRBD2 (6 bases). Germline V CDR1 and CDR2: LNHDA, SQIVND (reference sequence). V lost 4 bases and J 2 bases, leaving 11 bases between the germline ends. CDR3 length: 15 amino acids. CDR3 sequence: CASSTGGLNTGELFF. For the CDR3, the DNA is TGTGCCAGTAGTACTGGGGGACTCAACACCGGGGAGCTGTTTTTT.

The CDR3 DNA reads as TGCGCCAGCAGCTTAGGAGGGGATGGCTACACCTTC. It yields the protein CASSLGGDGYTF. This sequence joins TRBV5-1 and TRBJ1-2; a weak D match, TRBD1 (5 bases). The V end lost 2 bases, the J end lost 6 bases, and 8 bases lay between the germline ends. The CDR3 runs 12 residues. CDR1 and CDR2 from the germline V gene are SGHRS and YFSETQ. Using reference TRBV5-1 and TRBJ1-2 for the parts outside the CDR3, the full variable domain is KAGVTQTPRYLIKTRGQQVTLSCSPISGHRSVSWYQQTPGQGLQFLFEYFSETQRNKGNFPGRFSGRQFSNSRSEMNVSTLELGDSALYLCASSLGGDGYTFGSGTRLTVV.

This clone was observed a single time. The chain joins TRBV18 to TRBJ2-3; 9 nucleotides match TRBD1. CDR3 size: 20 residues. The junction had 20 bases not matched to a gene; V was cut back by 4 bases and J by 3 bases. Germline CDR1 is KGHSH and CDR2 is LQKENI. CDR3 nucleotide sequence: TGTGCCAGCTCACGTACAGGGGGCCGACCCCCCCCCATCGGGACAGATACGCAGTATTTT. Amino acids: CASSRTGGRPPPIGTDTQYF.

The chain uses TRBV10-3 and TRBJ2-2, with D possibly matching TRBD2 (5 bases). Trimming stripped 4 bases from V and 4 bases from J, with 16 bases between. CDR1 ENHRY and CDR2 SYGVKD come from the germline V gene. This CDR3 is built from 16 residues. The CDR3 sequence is CAISGTRAEVTGELFF. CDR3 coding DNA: TGTGCCATCAGTGGCACGCGGGCGGAGGTCACCGGGGAGCTGTTTTTT.

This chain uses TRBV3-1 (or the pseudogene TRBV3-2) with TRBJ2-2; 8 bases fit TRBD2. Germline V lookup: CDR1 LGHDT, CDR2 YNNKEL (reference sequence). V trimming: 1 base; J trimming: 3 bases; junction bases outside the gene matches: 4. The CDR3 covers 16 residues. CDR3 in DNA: TGTGCCAGCAGCCAAGGGCGGGGGGTCCACACCGGGGAGCTGTTTTTT. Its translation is CASSQGRGVHTGELFF.

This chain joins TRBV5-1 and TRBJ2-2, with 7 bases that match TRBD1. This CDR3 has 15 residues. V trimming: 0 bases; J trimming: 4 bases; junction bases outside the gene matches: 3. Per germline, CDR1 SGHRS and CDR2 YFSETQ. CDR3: CASSLDRGPTGELFF. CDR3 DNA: TGCGCCAGCAGCTTGGACAGGGGACCCACCGGGGAGCTGTTTTTT.

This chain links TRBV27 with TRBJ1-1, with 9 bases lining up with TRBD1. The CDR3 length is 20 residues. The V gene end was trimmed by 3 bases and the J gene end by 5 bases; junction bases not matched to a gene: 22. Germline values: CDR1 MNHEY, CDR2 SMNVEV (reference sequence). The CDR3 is CASSLKPTGTGRRLGTEAFF. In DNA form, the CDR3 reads TGTGCCAGCAGTTTGAAGCCGACGGGGACAGGGAGGCGATTGGGAACTGAAGCTTTCTTT.

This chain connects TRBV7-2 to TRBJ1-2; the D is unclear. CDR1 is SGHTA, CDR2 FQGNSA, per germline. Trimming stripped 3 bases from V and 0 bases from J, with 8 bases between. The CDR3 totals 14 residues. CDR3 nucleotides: TGTGCCAGCAGCTTGCAGACAACTAACTATGGCTACACCTTC. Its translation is CASSLQTTNYGYTF.

DNA of the CDR3: TGTGCCAGCAGCTTCCACCGGTCGAATGAGCAGTTCTTC. This gives the protein CASSFHRSNEQFF. J is TRBJ2-1 and V is TRBV7-3; D is unresolved. CDR3 length equals 13 residues. From germline, CDR1 is SGHTA and CDR2 FQGTGA. V shed 3 bases and J shed 7 bases, with 10 bases lying between them.

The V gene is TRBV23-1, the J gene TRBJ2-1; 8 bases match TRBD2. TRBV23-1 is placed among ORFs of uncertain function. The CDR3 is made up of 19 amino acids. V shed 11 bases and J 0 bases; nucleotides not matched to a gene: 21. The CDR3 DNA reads TGCGCCCAAGCAGCCCGTGATATTAGCGGGGTGAGCTCCTACAATGAGCAGTTCTTC. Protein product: CAQAARDISGVSSYNEQFF.

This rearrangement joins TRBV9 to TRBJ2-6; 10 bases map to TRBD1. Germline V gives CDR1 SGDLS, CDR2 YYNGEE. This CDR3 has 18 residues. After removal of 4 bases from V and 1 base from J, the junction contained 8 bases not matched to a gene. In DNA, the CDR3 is TGTGCCAGCAGCTCTTACGGGACAGGGGAATCTGGGGCCAACGTCCTGACTTTC. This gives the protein CASSSYGTGESGANVLTF.

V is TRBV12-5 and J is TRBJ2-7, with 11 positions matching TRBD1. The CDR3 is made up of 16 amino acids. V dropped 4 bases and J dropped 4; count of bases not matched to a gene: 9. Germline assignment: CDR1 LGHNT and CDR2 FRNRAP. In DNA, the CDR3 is TGTGCTAGTGGTTGGGGTGGTGGACAGGGGGCTTACGAGCAGTACTTC. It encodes CASGWGGGQGAYEQYF.

CDR3 in DNA: TGTGCCAGCAGCTCGGGACAGGGAGGCTATGGCTACACCTTC. This translates into CASSSGQGGYGYTF. The gene calls are TRBV7-9 and TRBJ1-2; 9 bases agree with TRBD1. The CDR3 has 14 amino acids. CDR1 is SEHNR, CDR2 FQNEAQ, per germline (reference sequence). V lost 4 bases, J lost 4 bases, and 4 bases stayed unmatched.

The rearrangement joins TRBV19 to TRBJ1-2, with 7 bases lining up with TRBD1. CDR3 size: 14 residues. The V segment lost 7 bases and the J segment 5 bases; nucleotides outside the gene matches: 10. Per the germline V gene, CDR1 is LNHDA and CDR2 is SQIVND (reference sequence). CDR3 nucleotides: TGTGCCAGTAACATCCGGGACAGTCTATATGGCTACACCTTC. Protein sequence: CASNIRDSLYGYTF.

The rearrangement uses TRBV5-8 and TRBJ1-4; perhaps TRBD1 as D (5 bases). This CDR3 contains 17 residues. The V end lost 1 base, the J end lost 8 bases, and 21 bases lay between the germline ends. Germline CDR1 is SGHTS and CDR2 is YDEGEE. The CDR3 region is CASSLKGPGTPKEKLFF. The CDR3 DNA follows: TGTGCCAGCAGCTTGAAGGGGCCCGGAACTCCGAAAGAAAAACTGTTTTTT.

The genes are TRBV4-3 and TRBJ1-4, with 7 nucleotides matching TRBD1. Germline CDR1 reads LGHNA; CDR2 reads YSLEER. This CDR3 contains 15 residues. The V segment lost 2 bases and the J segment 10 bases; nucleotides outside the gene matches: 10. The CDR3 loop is CASSQQPGGTGKLFF. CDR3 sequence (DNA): TGCGCCAGCAGCCAACAACCAGGGGGTACAGGAAAACTGTTTTTT.

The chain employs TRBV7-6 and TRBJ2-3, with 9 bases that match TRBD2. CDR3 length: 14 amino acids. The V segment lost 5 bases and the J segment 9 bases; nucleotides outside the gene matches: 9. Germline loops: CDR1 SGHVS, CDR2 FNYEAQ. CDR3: CASSLIAGAGTQYF. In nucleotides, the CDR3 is TGTGCCAGCAGCCTAATAGCGGGGGCCGGGACGCAGTATTTT. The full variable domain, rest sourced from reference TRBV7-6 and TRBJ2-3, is GAGVSQSPRYKVTKRGQDVALRCDPISGHVSLYWYRQALGQGPEFLTYFNYEAQQDKSGLPNDRFSAERPEGSISTLTIQRTEQRDSAMYRCASSLIAGAGTQYFGPGTRLTVL.

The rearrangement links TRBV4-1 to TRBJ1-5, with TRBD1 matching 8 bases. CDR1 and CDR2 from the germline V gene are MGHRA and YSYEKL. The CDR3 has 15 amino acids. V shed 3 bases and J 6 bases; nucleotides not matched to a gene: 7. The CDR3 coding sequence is TGCGCCAGCAGCCACTCCGGGACAGGTATTCAGCCCCAGCATTTT. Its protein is CASSHSGTGIQPQHF.

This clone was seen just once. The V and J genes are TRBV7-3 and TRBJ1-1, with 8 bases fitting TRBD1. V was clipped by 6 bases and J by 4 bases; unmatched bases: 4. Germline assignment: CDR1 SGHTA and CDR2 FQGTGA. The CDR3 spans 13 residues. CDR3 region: CASRGQGATEAFF. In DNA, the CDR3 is TGTGCCAGCAGAGGACAGGGAGCCACTGAAGCTTTCTTT.